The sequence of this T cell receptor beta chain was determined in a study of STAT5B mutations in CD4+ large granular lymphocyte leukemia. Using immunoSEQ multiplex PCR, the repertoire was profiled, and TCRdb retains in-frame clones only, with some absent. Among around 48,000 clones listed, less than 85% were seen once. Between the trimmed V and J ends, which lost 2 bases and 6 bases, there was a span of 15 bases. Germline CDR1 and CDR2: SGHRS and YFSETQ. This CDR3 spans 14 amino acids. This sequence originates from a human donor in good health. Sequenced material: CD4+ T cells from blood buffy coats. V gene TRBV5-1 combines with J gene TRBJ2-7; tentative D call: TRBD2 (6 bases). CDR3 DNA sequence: TGCGCCAGCAGCTTAGGGACTCCTACGGGCGAGCAGTACTTC. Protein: CASSLGTPTGEQYF.